This T cell receptor beta chain was sequenced in a study of blood T cell repertoires in COVID-19. Across the study: Acute and convalescent COVID-19 samples came from the United States, Italy and Spain. T cells, B-cell-depleted T cells, or PBMCs supplied cDNA or gDNA.

Only in-frame clones appear in the TCRdb table, and some are missing; sequencing was by immunoSEQ multiplex PCR. The data show about 110,000 clones, less than 75% seen once. This clone has just a few counts. Germline values: CDR1 MGHRA, CDR2 YSYEKL. CDR3 length: 17 amino acids. V lost 4 bases to trimming and J lost 3 bases; unmatched junction nucleotides: 14. The TCR comes from a woman aged 40 to 50 with acute or convalescent COVID-19. Sequencing was carried out using peripheral blood. This rearrangement joins TRBV4-1 to TRBJ2-7; 8 bases map to TRBD1. Here the CDR3 DNA reads TGCGCCAGCAGCCCTACCCAGTTAGGGACAGGTCACTACGAGCAGTACTTC. Protein product: CASSPTQLGTGHYEQYF.